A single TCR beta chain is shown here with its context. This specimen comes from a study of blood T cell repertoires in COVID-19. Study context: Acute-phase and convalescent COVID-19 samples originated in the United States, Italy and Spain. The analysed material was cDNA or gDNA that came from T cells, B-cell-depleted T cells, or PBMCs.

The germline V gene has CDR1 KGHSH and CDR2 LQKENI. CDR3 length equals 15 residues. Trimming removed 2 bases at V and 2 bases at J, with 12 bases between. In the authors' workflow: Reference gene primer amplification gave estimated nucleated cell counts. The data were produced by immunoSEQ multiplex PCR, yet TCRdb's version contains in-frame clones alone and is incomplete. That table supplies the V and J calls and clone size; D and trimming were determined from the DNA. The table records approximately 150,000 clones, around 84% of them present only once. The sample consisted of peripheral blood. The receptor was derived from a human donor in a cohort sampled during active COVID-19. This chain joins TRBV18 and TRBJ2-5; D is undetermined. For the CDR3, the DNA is TGTGCCAGCTCACCAAAGAGAACAGAGCAAGAGACCCAGTACTTC. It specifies CASSPKRTEQETQYF.